Reported below is one T cell receptor (beta chain). This specimen belongs to a study of blood T cell repertoires in COVID-19. Study background: Material from acute and convalescent COVID-19 was sourced from the United States, Italy and Spain. PBMCs, B-cell-depleted T cells, or T cells provided the cDNA or gDNA that made up the material.

Seattle's enrolled individuals joined amid active infection and were then monitored longitudinally. The CDR3 is 16 residues long. Germline CDR1 is ENHRY and CDR2 is SYGVKD. Deletions cut 2 bases from V and 1 base from J, with 13 bases between. As handled by the study authors: The assay estimated nucleated cells by amplifying reference gene primers. Only in-frame clones appear in the TCRdb table, and some are missing; sequencing was by immunoSEQ multiplex PCR. The DNA gave D and trimming, while V, J and clone size come from that table. The sample holds 200,000 to 300,000 clones, around 85% seen once. The V and J genes are TRBV10-3 and TRBJ2-3; D call uncertain. Specimen: peripheral blood. The clonotype originates from a man aged 45-65 years with COVID-19, enrolled during active disease. CDR3 DNA: TGTGCCATCAGTGAGCGAATTCCCACAGGCACAGATACGCAGTATTTT. Its translation is CAISERIPTGTDTQYF.